The 22 T cell receptor beta chains listed next were all sequenced from one sample in a study of blood T cells in healthy people across ages. A second PCR, run for roughly 7 to 11 cycles, used a sample-barcoded 5' primer plus a J-beta primer mix. TCRdb itself ran the 5' RACE reads through MiXCR, one entry per CDR3 protein. The table records 1,500,000 or so distinct CDR3 sequences, 59% of them present only once. The sequenced material came from blood. The receptor set was obtained from a man aged 18 to 35 in good health.

The V and J genes are TRBV20-1 and TRBJ2-7, with 7 bases fitting TRBD2. CDR1 is DFQATT and CDR2 is SNEGSKA in the germline V gene (reference sequence). The CDR3 runs to 13 residues. V trimming: 6 bases; J trimming: 2 bases; junction bases outside the gene matches: 7. In DNA, the CDR3 is TGCAGTGCCCGGACTAGTCGTACCTACGAGCAGTACTTC. Translation: CSARTSRTYEQYF.

As to this clonotype: One end of the junction fails to match germline, which may point to a read error. The rearrangement links TRBV7-8 to TRBJ1-1, with D possibly TRBD1 on 6 matching bases. Germline CDR1 is SGHVS and CDR2 is FQNEAQ. This CDR3 has 14 amino acids. The CDR3 sequence: CASSPQGRNTEAFF. In DNA form, the CDR3 reads TGTGCCAGCAGCCCACAGGGCCGGAACACTGAAGCTTTCTTC.

This clonotype appeared a few times. This sequence joins TRBV29-1 and TRBJ1-1, with 8 bases that match TRBD1. Germline-derived CDR1 and CDR2 are SQVTM and ANQGSEA. Trimming removed 5 bases from V and 8 bases from J; junction bases left unmatched: 4. This CDR3 contains 11 residues. This chain's CDR3 is CSVRQGLEAFF. The CDR3 coding sequence is TGCAGCGTTCGACAGGGGCTGGAAGCTTTCTTT. Combining the CDR3 with reference TRBV29-1 and TRBJ1-1 gives the whole variable domain SAVISQKPSRDICQRGTSLTIQCQVDSQVTMMFWYRQQPGQSLTLIATANQGSEATYESGFVIDKFPISRPNLTFSTLTVSNMSPEDSSIYLCSVRQGLEAFFGQGTRLTVV.

V gene TRBV20-1 combines with J gene TRBJ2-7, with 7 bases fitting TRBD1. V trimming: 7 bases; J trimming: 10 bases; junction bases outside the gene matches: 10. In germline, CDR1 is DFQATT, CDR2 SNEGSKA (reference sequence). CDR3 length equals 11 residues. The CDR3 region is CSGYDRENQYF. For the CDR3, the DNA is TGCAGTGGGTACGACAGGGAAAACCAGTACTTC.

Remarks on this clonotype: One junction end does not reproduce the germline sequence, and a read error may be involved. The chain couples TRBV28 to TRBJ1-1; tentative D call: TRBD1 (6 bases). The germline gives CDR1 MDHEN, CDR2 SYDVKM. This CDR3 contains 13 residues. The DNA of the CDR3 is TGTGCCAGCAGTTTTTGGGACAACATTGAAGCTTTCTTT. It specifies CASSFWDNIEAFF. Full variable domain (rest looked up from reference TRBV28 and TRBJ1-1): DVKVTQSSRYLVKRTGEKVFLECVQDMDHENMFWYRQDPGLGLRLIYFSYDVKMKEKGDIPEGYSVSREKKERFSLILESASTNQTSMYLCASSFWDNIEAFFGQGTRLTVV.

A single count supports this clonotype. This chain uses TRBV5-1 with TRBJ2-3; perhaps TRBD2 as D (5 bases). Trimming shortened V by 4 bases and J by 4 bases, and 19 bases separated the two germline ends. The CDR3 totals 16 residues. Germline lookup yields CDR1 SGHRS and CDR2 YFSETQ. The CDR3 region is CASSLGTRISADTQYF. DNA of the CDR3: TGCGCCAGCAGCCTTGGTACTCGGATTAGCGCAGATACGCAGTATTTT.

The chain links TRBV18 to TRBJ1-6; D is unclear. Germline loops: CDR1 KGHSH, CDR2 LQKENI. CDR3 size: 16 residues. The V end was cut by 7 bases, the J end by 4 bases, with 17 bases between. The DNA of the CDR3 is TGTGCCAGCTTTATTCCAACCGAAGGGTATAATTCACCCCTCCACTTT. It specifies CASFIPTEGYNSPLHF.

CDR3 loop: CASSETNHAEQYF. Written as DNA, the CDR3 is TGTGCCAGCAGTGAGACTAACCACGCCGAGCAGTACTTC. V is TRBV14 and J is TRBJ2-1; D possibly corresponds to TRBD2 (5 bases). The DNA end is a closer match to TRBJ2-7, so the J assignment may be wrong. The CDR3 is made up of 13 amino acids. Germline CDR1 SGHDN, CDR2 FVKESK.

In its sample, this clonotype was seen a few times. V usage is TRBV11-2 and J usage is TRBJ2-5; unclear D gene. Per germline, CDR1 SGHAT and CDR2 FQNNGV. Trimming stripped 6 bases from V and 5 bases from J, with 16 bases between. The CDR3 totals 14 residues. The CDR3 here is CASSSRLGGETQYF. The CDR3 DNA is TGTGCCAGCAGTAGTCGGTTGGGTGGGGAGACCCAGTACTTC.

V and J are TRBV7-9 and TRBJ2-1; TRBD2 matches at 13 bases. The closer fit of TRBJ2-7 to the DNA end suggests the J call may be wrong. Germline assignment: CDR1 SEHNR and CDR2 FQNEAQ (reference sequence). The CDR3 runs 15 residues. The CDR3 protein is CASSLVTSGRYEQYF. CDR3 DNA: TGTGCCAGCAGCTTAGTGACTAGCGGGAGGTACGAGCAGTACTTC.

This clonotype was seen a single time. The chain uses TRBV3-1 and TRBJ2-3; TRBD2 matches at 8 bases. V gave up 6 bases and J gave up 8 bases; unmatched junction bases: 7. Germline assignment: CDR1 LGHDT and CDR2 YNNKEL (reference sequence). The CDR3 extends over 13 amino acids. CDR3: CASRNSGTLTQYF. The CDR3 bases are TGTGCCAGCAGGAATAGCGGGACCCTTACGCAGTATTTT.

The rearrangement joins TRBV4-1 to TRBJ2-7; 12 bases are shared with TRBD2. The CDR3 has 18 amino acids. V was pared by 0 bases and J by 2 bases, with 8 bases of the junction left unmatched. CDR1 and CDR2 (germline): MGHRA, YSYEKL. CDR3 nucleotides: TGCGCCAGCAGCCAAGATCCCCTAGCGGGAGGGCCAGCCTACGAGCAGTACTTC. It encodes CASSQDPLAGGPAYEQYF.

V is TRBV12-3 or TRBV12-4 and J is TRBJ2-7, with 8 bases matching TRBD1. V dropped 5 bases and J dropped 6; count of bases not matched to a gene: 27. CDR3 length: 20 residues. CDR3 amino acids: CASSPLLRTGLMGATLEQYF. The CDR3 DNA reads TGTGCCAGCAGTCCACTACTTAGGACAGGGTTGATGGGAGCCACGCTCGAGCAGTACTTC.

V and J are TRBV7-9 and TRBJ2-1; 7 bases map to TRBD2. Looked up from germline, CDR1 is SEHNR and CDR2 is FQNEAQ (reference sequence). The junction had 20 bases not matched to a gene; V was cut back by 7 bases and J by 8 bases. The CDR3 length is 17 residues. CDR3 region: CASKRRSAGNGRDEQFF. CDR3 DNA sequence: TGTGCCAGCAAACGGAGGTCAGCGGGAAACGGTCGGGATGAGCAGTTCTTC.

Note on this clonotype: One junction end disagrees with the germline gene, perhaps due to a read error. The chain couples TRBV9 to TRBJ1-2; 9 positions match TRBD1. The CDR3 covers 13 residues. Germline V gene data show CDR1 as SGDLS and CDR2 as YYNGEE. DNA for the CDR3: TGTGCCAGCAGCGCGTCGGGACAGGGAGGCTTCACCTTC. This gives the protein CASSASGQGGFTF.

This chain uses TRBV6-1 with TRBJ2-7; D not certain. Germline V gene data show CDR1 as MNHNS and CDR2 as SASEGT. V lost 0 bases, J lost 4 bases, and 7 bases lay in between. This CDR3 comprises 13 residues. The CDR3 bases are TGTGCCAGCAGTGAAGCGCTACAGTACGAGCAGTACTTC. Translated: CASSEALQYEQYF.

The table lists this clonotype with a count of one. The chain recombines TRBV7-2 with TRBJ2-3; 10 nucleotides match TRBD2. The CDR3 is 17 residues long. V dropped 1 base and J dropped 4; count of bases not matched to a gene: 8. In germline, CDR1 is SGHTA, CDR2 FQGNSA. The CDR3 DNA reads TGTGCCAGCAGCTTAGTTCCTAGCGGGAGTATAGCAGATACGCAGTATTTT. Translated: CASSLVPSGSIADTQYF.

This chain joins TRBV5-1 and TRBJ2-5; 9 nucleotides agree with TRBD1. Trimming removed 4 bases from V and 11 bases from J; junction bases left unmatched: 15. The CDR3 sequence is 15 residues long. Germline-derived CDR1 and CDR2 are SGHRS and YFSETQ. The CDR3: CASSPDRGWDNEQYF. Written as DNA, the CDR3 is TGCGCCAGCAGCCCGGACAGGGGTTGGGACAATGAGCAGTACTTC. The whole variable domain, remainder taken from reference TRBV5-1 and TRBJ2-5, is KAGVTQTPRYLIKTRGQQVTLSCSPISGHRSVSWYQQTPGQGLQFLFEYFSETQRNKGNFPGRFSGRQFSNSRSEMNVSTLELGDSALYLCASSPDRGWDNEQYFGPGTRLLVL.

The chain is built from TRBV6-2 or TRBV6-3 and TRBJ2-5; TRBD1 agrees at 7 bases. The end of the DNA aligns better with TRBJ2-7, so the J call may be wrong. This CDR3 has 15 residues. CDR1 is MNHEY and CDR2 is SVGEGT in the germline V gene. The CDR3 DNA follows: TGTGCCAGCAGCCGTGACAGGGACCCCTTCCACGAGCAGTACTTC. This translates into CASSRDRDPFHEQYF.

The rearrangement uses TRBV5-1 and TRBJ2-3; 12 nucleotides align to TRBD2. V lost 6 bases, J lost 7 bases, and 6 bases stayed unmatched. The CDR3 covers 14 residues. Per the germline V gene, CDR1 is SGHRS and CDR2 is YFSETQ. In DNA form, the CDR3 reads TGCGCCAGCAAGGCGACTAGCGGGAGTAATACGCAGTATTTT. Translation: CASKATSGSNTQYF.

J is TRBJ2-3 and V is TRBV25-1; D unresolved. Germline lookup yields CDR1 MGHDK and CDR2 SYGVNS. CDR3 size: 10 residues. The V end was cut by 7 bases, the J end by 8 bases, with 7 bases between. The CDR3 loop is CASKSGTQYF. The CDR3, as DNA: TGTGCCAGCAAATCCGGTACGCAGTATTTT. Full variable domain (rest looked up from reference TRBV25-1 and TRBJ2-3): EADIYQTPRYLVIGTGKKITLECSQTMGHDKMYWYQQDPGMELHLIHYSYGVNSTEKGDLSSESTVSRIRTEHFPLTLESARPSHTSQYLCASKSGTQYFGPGTRLTVL.

This sequence joins TRBV28 and TRBJ1-1, with TRBD1 identical over 9 bases. The CDR3 is 16 residues long. Per the germline V gene, CDR1 is MDHEN and CDR2 is SYDVKM. V was pared by 3 bases and J by 3 bases, with 8 bases of the junction left unmatched. CDR3 protein: CASSLTLRTGDTEAFF. The CDR3 bases are TGTGCCAGCAGTTTGACCCTTCGGACAGGGGACACTGAAGCTTTCTTT. The full variable domain, completed using reference TRBV28 and TRBJ1-1, is DVKVTQSSRYLVKRTGEKVFLECVQDMDHENMFWYRQDPGLGLRLIYFSYDVKMKEKGDIPEGYSVSREKKERFSLILESASTNQTSMYLCASSLTLRTGDTEAFFGQGTRLTVV.